These T cell receptor beta chains were read from a single sample in a study of shared T cell receptors in the human thymus. Profiled with immunoSEQ multiplex PCR; TCRdb holds only in-frame clones, not every one. Here the sample spans hundreds of thousands of clones, 88% being singletons. These same records also appear under a second study, on human thymus T cells.

Material: thymocytes. These receptors came from a boy younger than two with a congenital heart defect. Both conserved end residues are part of each CDR3. A D gene is named only where the DNA matches it firmly. Only some rows state a clone size, as once, few, many or a class for expanded clones.

TRBD2,TRBJ2-1,-,TRBV2,TGTGCCAGCAGTGGCCAAGCGGGAAGGGCGATCTACAATGAGCAGTTCTTC,CASSGQAGRAIYNEQFF
TRBD2,TRBJ2-7,once,TRBV9,TGTGCCAGCAGCCCCGAGCGGGAGGCCACGTACGAGCAGTACTTC,CASSPEREATYEQYF
-,TRBJ1-1,-,TRBV7-2,TGTGCCAGCAGCTTAGCGCGGGGTCCGGACACTGAAGCTTTCTTT,CASSLARGPDTEAFF
TRBD1,TRBJ2-6,-,TRBV29-1,TGCAGCGCCGGGACAGCTGGGGCCAACGTCCTGACTTTC,CSAGTAGANVLTF
-,TRBJ2-1,-,TRBV4-3,TGCGCCAGCAGCCAGAGAGGGTCCTACAATGAGCAGTTCTTC,CASSQRGSYNEQFF
-,TRBJ2-5,-,TRBV6-6,TGTGCCAGCAGTTCGAGGTACCAAGAGACCCAGTACTTC,CASSSRYQETQYF
TRBD2,TRBJ2-1,-,TRBV30,TGTGCCTGCGGGCCTAGCGGGAGGGCCGCCGGGCATGAGCAGTTCTTC,CACGPSGRAAGHEQFF
TRBD1,TRBJ2-6,-,TRBV2,TGTGCCAGCATCCCTCCCCACAGGGGGCTTCCTCCCGGGGTGAGCTCTGGGGCCAACGTCCTGACTTTC,CASIPPHRGLPPGVSSGANVLTF
-,TRBJ2-2,-,TRBV28,TGTGCCAGCAGTCTCTCGAACACCGGGGAGCTGTTTTTT,CASSLSNTGELFF
TRBD2,TRBJ2-7,once,TRBV15,TGTGCCACCAGCAGACTTTGGCCGGGACTAGCGGGAGGTTCCTACGAGCAGTACTTC,CATSRLWPGLAGGSYEQYF
-,TRBJ2-3,-,TRBV28,TGTGCCAGCATCCTCCGGGATTCCGACACAGATACGCAGTATTTT,CASILRDSDTDTQYF
TRBD2,TRBJ2-2,-,TRBV14,TGTGCCAGCAGCCAAGGCGCGGGAGTTACCGGGGAGCTGTTTTTT,CASSQGAGVTGELFF
TRBD2,TRBJ2-4,-,TRBV5-4,TGTGCCAGCAGCATAAGCGGGGAACAGGTAGCCAAAAACATTCAGTACTTC,CASSISGEQVAKNIQYF
-,TRBJ2-2,-,TRBV13,TGTGCCAGCAGCCCTCAGTGGCGGACCGGGGAGCTGTTTTTT,CASSPQWRTGELFF
-,TRBJ2-1,-,TRBV7-6,TGTGCCAGCAGCCCAGAGGGTTTTAGGACTAATTCCTACAATGAGCAGTTCTTC,CASSPEGFRTNSYNEQFF
TRBD1,TRBJ2-7,few,TRBV7-9,TGTGCCAGCAGCCTACGGGACAGAGGCTACGAGCAGTACTTC,CASSLRDRGYEQYF
TRBD1,TRBJ2-5,-,TRBV14,TGTGCCAGCAGCCCTAACGACAGGGGACAAGAGACCCAGTACTTC,CASSPNDRGQETQYF
TRBD2,TRBJ2-2,-,TRBV7-9,TGTGCCAGCAGCTTAGTTTATGCGGCGGGAGGGAACACCGGGGAGCTGTTTTTT,CASSLVYAAGGNTGELFF
TRBD2,TRBJ2-1,-,TRBV4-3,TGCGCCAGCAGCCAAGAGGAGGGGAGCGGGAGGATTTACAATGAGCAGTTCTTC,CASSQEEGSGRIYNEQFF
-,TRBJ2-7,-,TRBV6-1,TGTGCCAGCCGTACCCAAGCGCCAGCCTACGAGCAGTACTTC,CASRTQAPAYEQYF
TRBD2,TRBJ2-7,-,TRBV2,TGTGCCAGCAGTGATCCCGGACTAGCGGGCTACTACGAGCAGTACTTC,CASSDPGLAGYYEQYF
-,TRBJ1-2,once,TRBV5-4,TGTGCCAGCAGCTTGGTAGGACCGGGGGACTATGGCTACACCTTC,CASSLVGPGDYGYTF
TRBD1,TRBJ2-7,-,TRBV30,TGTGCCTGGAGTGTGGGGGGCAGGGGGCTGAACGAGCAGTACTTC,CAWSVGGRGLNEQYF
TRBD2,TRBJ2-1,few,TRBV10-3,TGTGCCATCAGTGGTGGTAGCGGGAGGGTATCGTGGAACAATGAGCAGTTCTTC,CAISGGSGRVSWNNEQFF
-,TRBJ2-5,-,TRBV5-6,TGTGCCAGCAGCTTGACCCCCCAGGGGAAGCCGGCCCAGTACTTC,CASSLTPQGKPAQYF
-,TRBJ2-7,-,TRBV11-2,TGTGCCAGCAGCCCTAGAACGGGCGGGATGGCCTACGAGCAGTACTTC,CASSPRTGGMAYEQYF
TRBD1,TRBJ1-3,few,TRBV14,TGTGCCAGCAGCGGGGGACAGGGTGAAAAAAACACCATATATTTT,CASSGGQGEKNTIYF
-,TRBJ1-5,-,TRBV7-8,TGTGCCAGCAGCACAGGGAGTCAGCCCCAGCATTTT,CASSTGSQPQHF
TRBD2,TRBJ2-5,-,TRBV6-5,TGTGCCAGCAGTTACTCGGGAGGGCTCCAAGAGACCCAGTACTTC,CASSYSGGLQETQYF
-,TRBJ2-7,-,TRBV6-6,TGTGCCAGCAGTTACTCGGGGCTAGGTTCCCACGAGCAGTACTTC,CASSYSGLGSHEQYF
TRBD1,TRBJ2-7,-,TRBV9,TGTGCCAGCAGCGTAGGGGACAGATCCTCCTACGAGCAGTACTTC,CASSVGDRSSYEQYF
TRBD2,TRBJ2-1,-,TRBV2,TGTGCCAGCAGTCCGTTAGCGGGAGGCGGTAATGAGCAGTTCTTC,CASSPLAGGGNEQFF
TRBD2,TRBJ2-4,-,TRBV19,TGTGCCACCACAGCAACTAGCGGGACCAAAAACATTCAGTACTTC,CATTATSGTKNIQYF